Listed here are 13 T cell receptor beta chains from one sample, sequenced in a study of blood T cell dynamics during melanoma immunotherapy. Documented time point: week 3, after first cycle of checkpoint inhibitor. Libraries were prepared by immunoSEQ multiplex PCR; TCRdb keeps only in-frame clonotypes and omits some of them. The sample consists of approximately 9,800 clones, about 88% of them appearing once. Sequences were derived from blood, sampled from a patient treated with checkpoint blockade. All receptors come from a human donor with melanoma.

This clone was detected a few times. The V gene is TRBV7-9, the J gene TRBJ1-2; unclear D gene. Trimming removed 4 bases from V and 0 bases from J, with 15 bases in between. This CDR3 comprises 16 residues. CDR1 is SEHNR and CDR2 is FQNEAQ in the germline V gene (reference sequence). The CDR3 protein is CASSSTGSRANYGYTF. DNA of the CDR3: TGTGCCAGCAGCTCGACGGGGAGCCGAGCTAACTATGGCTACACCTTC.

J is TRBJ2-7 and V is TRBV27; D is possibly TRBD2 (6 bases). Trimming removed 1 base from V and 2 bases from J, with 9 bases in between. Germline V lookup: CDR1 MNHEY, CDR2 SMNVEV (reference sequence). CDR3 length: 14 residues. The CDR3 region is CASSLFASAYEQYF. DNA for the CDR3: TGTGCCAGCAGTTTATTTGCTAGCGCCTACGAGCAGTACTTC.

The chain joins TRBV19 to TRBJ2-1; 7 bases fit TRBD2. The germline V gene has CDR1 LNHDA and CDR2 SQIVND (reference sequence). The CDR3 has 14 amino acids. V dropped 5 bases and J dropped 3; count of bases not matched to a gene: 4. CDR3 in amino acids: CASSSSGYYNEQFF. CDR3 DNA sequence: TGTGCCAGTAGTTCTAGCGGATACTACAATGAGCAGTTCTTC.

This clone was seen a handful of times. This chain connects TRBV7-9 to TRBJ1-5, with D perhaps TRBD1 (5 bases). CDR1 and CDR2 from the germline V gene are SEHNR and FQNEAQ (reference sequence). The CDR3 loop spans 15 amino acids. The V end lost 1 base, the J end lost 0 bases, and 7 bases lay between the germline ends. The CDR3 protein is CASSLGGYSNQPQHF. CDR3 in DNA: TGTGCCAGCAGCTTAGGGGGGTATAGCAATCAGCCCCAGCATTTT.

This clone showed up just once. The chain recombines TRBV4-3 with TRBJ2-2, with TRBD2 matching 8 bases. Losses at the gene ends were 3 bases for V and 4 bases for J; bases not matched to a gene: 25. Per the germline V gene, CDR1 is LGHNA and CDR2 is YSLEER. The CDR3 is 22 amino acids. For the CDR3, the DNA is TGCGCCAGCAGCCACCGCTCGCCCGTGGCTAGCGGGCTAGCGGTGGGCACCGGGGAGCTGTTTTTT. Translated, it gives CASSHRSPVASGLAVGTGELFF.

The CDR3 loop reads CASSEAGPLDTEAFF. CDR3 bases: TGTGCCAGCAGTGAAGCAGGCCCCTTGGACACTGAAGCTTTCTTT. The genes are TRBV6-1 and TRBJ1-1; D uncertain. Germline-derived CDR1 and CDR2 are MNHNS and SASEGT. V was trimmed by 0 bases and J by 3 bases, leaving 11 bases between them. The CDR3 contains 15 residues.

The chain combines TRBV28 with TRBJ1-3, with a possible D match to TRBD1 (5 bases). This CDR3 contains 13 residues. The germline V and J ends were trimmed by 7 bases and 1 base, with 8 bases remaining between them. CDR1 is MDHEN, CDR2 SYDVKM, per germline. CDR3 sequence: CASTGGSGNTIYF. In DNA form, the CDR3 reads TGTGCCAGCACCGGGGGGTCTGGAAACACCATATATTTT.

The CDR3 DNA follows: TGTGCCACAGGACAGGGAAGAGATACGCAGTATTTT. It translates to CATGQGRDTQYF. The chain has TRBV19 and TRBJ2-3; TRBD1 matches 8 bases. The CDR3 runs 12 residues. The V and J ends lost 10 bases and 5 bases, in that order; junction bases with no gene match: 5. The V gene's germline CDR1 is LNHDA and CDR2 SQIVND (reference sequence).

V gene TRBV29-1 combines with J gene TRBJ2-7; a possible D gene is TRBD2 (5 bases). Germline loops: CDR1 SQVTM, CDR2 ANQGSEA. Deletions cut 4 bases from V and 0 bases from J, with 16 bases between. This CDR3 region has 15 residues. The CDR3 DNA is TGCAGCGTTGTCCGGTGGGAGCTTAGCTCCTACGAGCAGTACTTC. This codes for CSVVRWELSSYEQYF.

The chain uses TRBV6-5 and TRBJ2-6; D unclear. This CDR3 region has 16 residues. Germline V gene sequence: CDR1 MNHEY, CDR2 SVGAGI. Trimming stripped 2 bases from V and 0 bases from J, with 8 bases between. As DNA, the CDR3 is TGTGCCAGCAGTTACAGCCTGAGCTCTGGGGCCAACGTCCTGACTTTC. It yields the protein CASSYSLSSGANVLTF.

The chain couples TRBV10-3 to TRBJ1-2; weak D call: TRBD1 (5 bases). The germline V gene has CDR1 ENHRY and CDR2 SYGVKD. V lost 2 bases and J 4 bases, leaving 20 bases between the germline ends. There are 17 residues in the CDR3. Written as DNA, the CDR3 is TGTGCCATCAGTGAGGTCTTGAGGGGCACCCACCGCTATGGCTACACCTTC. This sequence encodes CAISEVLRGTHRYGYTF.

J is TRBJ1-2 and V is TRBV9; D perhaps matches TRBD1 (5 bases). This CDR3 is built from 14 residues. Germline CDR1 and CDR2: SGDLS and YYNGEE. Trimming took off 3 bases at V and 3 bases at J, with 12 bases between the two ends. The CDR3 bases are TGTGCCAGCAGCGCTGACAGCAGGGACTATGGCTACACCTTC. It yields the protein CASSADSRDYGYTF.

The CDR3: CASSPGLAGEETQYF. The CDR3 nucleotides read TGTGCCAGCTCACCGGGACTAGCGGGAGAGGAGACCCAGTACTTC. The gene calls are TRBV18 and TRBJ2-5, with TRBD2 matching 14 bases. The CDR3 covers 15 residues. Germline assignment: CDR1 KGHSH and CDR2 LQKENI. After removal of 3 bases from V and 5 bases from J, the junction contained 2 bases not matched to a gene.